This TCR beta chain was recovered during a study of regulatory T cells in long-lasting Graves disease. Noted time point: persistent/refractory GD, antithyroid drugs over 5 years with positive TRAb. PBMC-extracted RNA yielded the TCR library. Arm-PCR of CDR3 regions and iRepertoire HTBI primers were used to build TCR beta libraries. TCRdb recomputed calls from the multiplex PCR reads with MiXCR, one row per CDR3 protein. Of 400,000 or so distinct CDR3 sequences in the sample, around 21% were seen once. In this sample, this clonotype turned up a few times. This TCR was recovered from a female donor with Graves disease. The input for sequencing was peripheral blood mononuclear cells (PBMCs), taken when the disease was refractory, from a patient treated with antithyroid drugs.

DNA for the CDR3: TGTGCCACCAGTGAACCCCCAGGGGGCGATCGGGGTGAGCAACAGTACTTC. Translation gives CATSEPPGGDRGEQQYF. V usage is TRBV24-1 and J usage is TRBJ2-5; 8 positions agree with TRBD1. The CDR3 consists of 17 residues. Germline V gene data show CDR1 as KGHDR and CDR2 as SFDVKD. V lost 4 bases to trimming and J lost 11 bases; unmatched junction nucleotides: 20.